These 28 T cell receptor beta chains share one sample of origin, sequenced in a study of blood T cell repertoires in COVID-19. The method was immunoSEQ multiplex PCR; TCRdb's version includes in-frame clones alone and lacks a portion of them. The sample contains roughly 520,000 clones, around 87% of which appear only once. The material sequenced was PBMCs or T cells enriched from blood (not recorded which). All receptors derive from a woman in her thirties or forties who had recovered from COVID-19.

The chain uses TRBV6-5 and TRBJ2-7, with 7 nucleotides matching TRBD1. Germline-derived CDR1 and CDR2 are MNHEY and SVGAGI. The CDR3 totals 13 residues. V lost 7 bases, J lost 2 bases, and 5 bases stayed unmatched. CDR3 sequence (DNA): TGTGCCAGCAATCGACAGGGCCCCTACGAGCAGTACTTC. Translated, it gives CASNRQGPYEQYF.

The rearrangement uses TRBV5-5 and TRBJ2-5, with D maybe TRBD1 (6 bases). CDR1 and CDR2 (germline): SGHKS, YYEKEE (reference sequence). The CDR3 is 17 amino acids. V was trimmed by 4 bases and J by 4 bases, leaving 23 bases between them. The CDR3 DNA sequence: TGTGCCAGCAGCCCCTCTCCGACCAGGGGCCCGGGAGAGACCCAGTACTTC. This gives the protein CASSPSPTRGPGETQYF.

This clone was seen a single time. The CDR3 nucleotides are TGTGCCAGCAGCTCCCCCGCGGGTGGGGCGGGAGAGTTCAATGAGCAGTTCTTC. Protein sequence: CASSSPAGGAGEFNEQFF. The genes are TRBV7-6 and TRBJ2-1; 7 bases are a match to TRBD2. Germline CDR1 SGHVS, CDR2 FNYEAQ. This CDR3 is built from 18 residues. Trimming cost V 4 bases and J 6 bases; bases outside gene matches: 18.

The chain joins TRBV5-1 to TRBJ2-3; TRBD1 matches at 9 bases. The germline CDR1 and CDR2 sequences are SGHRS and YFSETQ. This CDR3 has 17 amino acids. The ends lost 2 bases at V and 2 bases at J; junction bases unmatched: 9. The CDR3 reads CASSFLPGQGNTDTQYF. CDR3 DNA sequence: TGCGCCAGCAGCTTCTTGCCCGGACAGGGGAACACAGATACGCAGTATTTT.

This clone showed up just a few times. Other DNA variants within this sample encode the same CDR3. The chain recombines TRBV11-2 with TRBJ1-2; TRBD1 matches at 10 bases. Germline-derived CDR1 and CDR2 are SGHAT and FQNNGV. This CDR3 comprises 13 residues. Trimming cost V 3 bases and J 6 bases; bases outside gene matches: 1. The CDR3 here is CASSLGTGDGYTF. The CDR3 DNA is TGTGCCAGCAGCTTGGGGACAGGGGATGGCTACACCTTC.

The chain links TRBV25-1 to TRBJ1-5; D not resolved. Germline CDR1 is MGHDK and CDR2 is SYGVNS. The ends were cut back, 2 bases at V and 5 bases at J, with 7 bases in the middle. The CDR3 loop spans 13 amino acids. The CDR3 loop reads CASSEGEHQPQHF. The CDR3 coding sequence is TGTGCCAGCAGTGAAGGGGAGCATCAGCCCCAGCATTTT.

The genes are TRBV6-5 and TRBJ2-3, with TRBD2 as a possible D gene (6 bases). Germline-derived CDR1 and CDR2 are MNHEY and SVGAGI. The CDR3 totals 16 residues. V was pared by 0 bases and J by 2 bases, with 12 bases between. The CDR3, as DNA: TGTGCCAGCAGTTACTCGATGAGCGGGTACACAGATACGCAGTATTTT. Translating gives CASSYSMSGYTDTQYF.

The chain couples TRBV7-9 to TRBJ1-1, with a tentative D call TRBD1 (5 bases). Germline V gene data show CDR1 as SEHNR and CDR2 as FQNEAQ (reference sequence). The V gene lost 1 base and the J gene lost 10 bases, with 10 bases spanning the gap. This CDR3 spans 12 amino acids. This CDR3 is CASSLGGGGAFF. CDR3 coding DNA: TGTGCCAGCAGCTTAGGGGGCGGGGGAGCTTTCTTT. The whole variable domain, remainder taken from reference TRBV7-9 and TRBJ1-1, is DTGVSQNPRHKITKRGQNVTFRCDPISEHNRLYWYRQTLGQGPEFLTYFQNEAQLEKSRLLSDRFSAERPKGSFSTLEIQRTEQGDSAMYLCASSLGGGGAFFGQGTRLTVV.

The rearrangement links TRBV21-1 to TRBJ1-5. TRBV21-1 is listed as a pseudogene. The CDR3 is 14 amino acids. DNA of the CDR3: TGTGCCAGCAGCGGGGGGGATAGCAATCAGCCCCAGCATTTT. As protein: CASSGGDSNQPQHF.

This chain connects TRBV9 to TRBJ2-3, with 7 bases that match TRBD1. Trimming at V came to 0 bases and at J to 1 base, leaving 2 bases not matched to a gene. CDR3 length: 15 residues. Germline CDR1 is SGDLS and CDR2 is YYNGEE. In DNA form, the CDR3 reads TGTGCCAGCAGCGTAGTAGGACAGGGCACAGATACGCAGTATTTT. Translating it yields CASSVVGQGTDTQYF.

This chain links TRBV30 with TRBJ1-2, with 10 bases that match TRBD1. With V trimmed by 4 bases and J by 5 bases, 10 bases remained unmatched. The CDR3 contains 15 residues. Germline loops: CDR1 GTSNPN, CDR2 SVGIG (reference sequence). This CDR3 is CAWKRDRGVLYGYTF. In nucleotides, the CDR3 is TGTGCCTGGAAACGGGACAGGGGCGTTCTTTATGGCTACACCTTC.

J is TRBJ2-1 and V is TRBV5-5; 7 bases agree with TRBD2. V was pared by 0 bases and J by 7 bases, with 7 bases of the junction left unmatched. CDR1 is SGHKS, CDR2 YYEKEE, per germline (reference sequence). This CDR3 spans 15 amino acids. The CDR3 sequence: CASSLGGSDFNEQFF. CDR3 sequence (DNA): TGTGCCAGCAGCTTGGGCGGGAGCGACTTTAATGAGCAGTTCTTC.

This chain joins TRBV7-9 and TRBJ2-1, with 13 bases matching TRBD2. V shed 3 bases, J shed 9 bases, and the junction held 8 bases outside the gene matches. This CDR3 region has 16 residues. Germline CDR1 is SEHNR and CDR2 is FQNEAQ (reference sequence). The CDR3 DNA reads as TGTGCCAGCAGCTTGGAGGGACTAGCGGGAATGGGTGAGCAGTTCTTC. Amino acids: CASSLEGLAGMGEQFF.

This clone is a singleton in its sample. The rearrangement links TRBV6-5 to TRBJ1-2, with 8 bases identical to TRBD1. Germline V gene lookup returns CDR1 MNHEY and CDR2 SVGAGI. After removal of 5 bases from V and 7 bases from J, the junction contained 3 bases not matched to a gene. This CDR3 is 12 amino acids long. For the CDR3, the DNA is TGTGCCAGCAGTAGACAGGGGTTTGGCTACACCTTC. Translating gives CASSRQGFGYTF.

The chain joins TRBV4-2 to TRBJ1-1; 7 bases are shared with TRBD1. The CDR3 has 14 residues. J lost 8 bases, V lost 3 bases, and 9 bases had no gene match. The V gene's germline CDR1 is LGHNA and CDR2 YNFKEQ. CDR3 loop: CASSHTGVNIEAFF. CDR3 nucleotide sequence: TGTGCCAGCAGCCATACAGGGGTGAACATAGAAGCTTTCTTT.

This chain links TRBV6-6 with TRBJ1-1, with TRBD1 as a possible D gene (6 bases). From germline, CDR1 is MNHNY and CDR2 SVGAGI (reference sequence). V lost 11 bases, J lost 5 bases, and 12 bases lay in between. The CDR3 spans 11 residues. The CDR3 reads CASKRGTEAFF. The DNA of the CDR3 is TGTGCCTCTAAGAGGGGGACTGAAGCTTTCTTT.

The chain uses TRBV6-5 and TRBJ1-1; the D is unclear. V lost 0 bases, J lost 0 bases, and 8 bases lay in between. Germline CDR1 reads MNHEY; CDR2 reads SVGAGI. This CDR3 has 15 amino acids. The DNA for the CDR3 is TGTGCCAGCAGTTACTCGAGACTTCTGAACACTGAAGCTTTCTTT. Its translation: CASSYSRLLNTEAFF.

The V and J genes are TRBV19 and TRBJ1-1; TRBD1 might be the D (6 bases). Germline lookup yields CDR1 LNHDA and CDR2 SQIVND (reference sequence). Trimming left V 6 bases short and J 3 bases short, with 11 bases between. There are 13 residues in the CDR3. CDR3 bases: TGTGCCAGTAGCCGCGGACAGTACACTGAAGCTTTCTTT. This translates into CASSRGQYTEAFF.

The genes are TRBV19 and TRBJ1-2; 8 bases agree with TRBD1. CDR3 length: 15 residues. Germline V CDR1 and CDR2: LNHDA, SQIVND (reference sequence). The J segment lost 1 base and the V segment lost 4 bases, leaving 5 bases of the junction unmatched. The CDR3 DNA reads TGTGCCAGTAGTAACGACAGGGGCGATAACTATGGCTACACCTTC. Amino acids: CASSNDRGDNYGYTF. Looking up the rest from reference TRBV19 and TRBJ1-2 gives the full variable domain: DGGITQSPKYLFRKEGQNVTLSCEQNLNHDAMYWYRQDPGQGLRLIYYSQIVNDFQKGDIAEGYSVSREKKESFPLTVTSAQKNPTAFYLCASSNDRGDNYGYTFGSGTRLTVV.

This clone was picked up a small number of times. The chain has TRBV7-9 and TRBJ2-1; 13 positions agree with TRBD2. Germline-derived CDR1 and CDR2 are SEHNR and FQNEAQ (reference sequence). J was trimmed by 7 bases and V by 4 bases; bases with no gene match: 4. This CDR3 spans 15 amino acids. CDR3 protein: CASSSPGLAGNEQFF. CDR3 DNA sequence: TGTGCCAGCAGCTCACCGGGACTAGCGGGAAATGAGCAGTTCTTC.

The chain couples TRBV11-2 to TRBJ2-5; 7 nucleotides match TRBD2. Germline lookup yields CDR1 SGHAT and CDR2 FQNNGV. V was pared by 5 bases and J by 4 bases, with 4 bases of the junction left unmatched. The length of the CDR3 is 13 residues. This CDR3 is CASSASGIETQYF. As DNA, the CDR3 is TGTGCCAGCAGCGCAAGCGGGATAGAGACCCAGTACTTC. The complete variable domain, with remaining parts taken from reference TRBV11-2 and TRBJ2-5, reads EAGVAQSPRYKIIEKRQSVAFWCNPISGHATLYWYQQILGQGPKLLIQFQNNGVVDDSQLPKDRFSAERLKGVDSTLKIQPAKLEDSAVYLCASSASGIETQYFGPGTRLLVL.

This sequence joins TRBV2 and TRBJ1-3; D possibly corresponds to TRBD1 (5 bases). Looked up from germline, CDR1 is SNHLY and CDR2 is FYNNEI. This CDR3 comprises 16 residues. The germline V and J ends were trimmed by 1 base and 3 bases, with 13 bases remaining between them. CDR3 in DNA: TGTGCCAGCAGTGAAGGGTTTGCAGGGTATGGAAACACCATATATTTT. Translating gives CASSEGFAGYGNTIYF.

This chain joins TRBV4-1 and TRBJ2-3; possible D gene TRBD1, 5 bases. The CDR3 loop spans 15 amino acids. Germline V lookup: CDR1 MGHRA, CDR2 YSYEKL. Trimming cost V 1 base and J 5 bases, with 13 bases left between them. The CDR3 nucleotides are TGCGCCAGCAGCCAAGTAGTTGGACAAAGAGATACGCAGTATTTT. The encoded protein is CASSQVVGQRDTQYF.

The CDR3 is CASSPGLAEVYEQYF. For the CDR3, the DNA is TGCGCCAGCAGCCCGGGACTAGCGGAGGTATACGAGCAGTACTTC. The genes are TRBV5-1 and TRBJ2-7; 11 bases fit TRBD2. The CDR3 is 15 amino acids. Germline-derived CDR1 and CDR2 are SGHRS and YFSETQ. V dropped 4 bases and J dropped 4; count of bases not matched to a gene: 7.

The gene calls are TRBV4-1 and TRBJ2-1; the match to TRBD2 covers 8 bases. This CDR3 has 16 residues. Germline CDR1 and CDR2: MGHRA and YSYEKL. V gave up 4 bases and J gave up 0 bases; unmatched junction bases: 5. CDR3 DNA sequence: TGCGCCAGCAGCCGTCTCAGCGGGAGCTCCTACAATGAGCAGTTCTTC. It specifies CASSRLSGSSYNEQFF.

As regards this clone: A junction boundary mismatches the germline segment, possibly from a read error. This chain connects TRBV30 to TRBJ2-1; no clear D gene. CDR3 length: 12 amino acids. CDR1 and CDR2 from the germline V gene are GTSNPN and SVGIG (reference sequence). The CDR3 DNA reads TGTGCCTGGAGTCTAACAGACAACGAGCAGTTCTTC. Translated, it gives CAWSLTDNEQFF.

The CDR3 loop reads CASSPLEGGHTQYF. Written as DNA, the CDR3 is TGTGCCAGCTCACCACTCGAAGGAGGTCATACGCAGTATTTT. The genes are TRBV18 and TRBJ2-3; a weak D match, TRBD2 (5 bases). V was clipped by 1 base and J by 7 bases, with 12 bases between them. Germline V gene lookup returns CDR1 KGHSH and CDR2 LQKENI. The CDR3 length is 14 residues.

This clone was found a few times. For the CDR3, the DNA is TGTGCCAGCAGCCAAGCCCCAGGAGGGAACGAAAAACTGTTTTTT. Translating it yields CASSQAPGGNEKLFF. The rearrangement links TRBV4-2 to TRBJ1-4; no reliable D call. V gave up 1 base and J gave up 8 bases, with 14 bases separating them. CDR1 and CDR2 (germline): LGHNA, YNFKEQ. The CDR3 is 15 residues long.